The rows below give T cell receptor beta chains drawn from one sample of a study of liver allograft versus peripheral blood T cells. MiXCR, applied by TCRdb to the reads, yields one record per CDR3 protein. The sample gives 2,000 or so distinct CDR3 sequences, roughly 15% of which show up once; 9% is in the top ten. The receptors derive from a human patient who had a liver transplant. Some T cells may have originated in the graft donor. Both conserved end residues are part of each CDR3. The D gene is left open where the match is weak. Not every row has a clone size; where given, it reads once, few, many or a size class.

CDR3nt	CDR3aa	v_gene	j_gene	d_gene	abundance
TGTGCCAGCAGGCCCGGGGGTACCTACGAGCAGTACTTC	CASRPGGTYEQYF	TRBV6-1	TRBJ2-7	NA	medium-sized
TGTGCCAGCAGCCACAGGGGGCGGACAGATACGCAGTATTTT	CASSHRGRTDTQYF	TRBV12-3/TRBV12-4	TRBJ2-3	TRBD1	medium-sized
TGTGCCAGCAGCCCGTACGGGGGGCAAGGGGAGCAGTTCTTC	CASSPYGGQGEQFF	TRBV6-6	TRBJ2-1	NA	medium-sized
TGTGCCAGTAGTCCTGGGGGACCCACCCTTATGGCACCCGAGCAGTTCTTC	CASSPGGPTLMAPEQFF	TRBV19	TRBJ2-1	NA	medium-sized
TGTGCCAGCAGCCTACGGACAGGCACTGAAGCTTTCTTT	CASSLRTGTEAFF	TRBV5-6	TRBJ1-1	TRBD1	medium-sized
TGTGCCAGCAGTCCTCCAGGGGGGAATGGCTACACCTTC	CASSPPGGNGYTF	TRBV27	TRBJ1-2	TRBD1	NA
TGTGCCAGCAGTTACGCCCATAAACTCAATTCACCCCTCCACTTT	CASSYAHKLNSPLHF	TRBV6-2/TRBV6-3	TRBJ1-6	NA	large
TGTGCCTGGAGGCCACGCCCGGTAGGGTCCACAGATACGCAGTATTTT	CAWRPRPVGSTDTQYF	TRBV30	TRBJ2-3	NA	medium-sized
TGTGCCAGCAGCCAACAGGTAGAAACTGAAGCTTTCTTT	CASSQQVETEAFF	TRBV14	TRBJ1-1	NA	medium-sized
TGTGCCAGCAGCTTACGAAGGAGCGGGGGCCAAGAGACCCAGTACTTC	CASSLRRSGGQETQYF	TRBV11-2	TRBJ2-5	TRBD2	NA
TGCAGCGTGAGTGGGGGACAGGTCAATCAGCCCCAGCATTTT	CSVSGGQVNQPQHF	TRBV29-1	TRBJ1-5	TRBD1	NA
TGTGCCAGTAGTCGACAGGGGTCGAATGGCTACACCTTC	CASSRQGSNGYTF	TRBV19	TRBJ1-2	TRBD1	medium-sized
TGCGCCAGCAGTGAGTCGAGCGGTACTGAAGCTTTCTTT	CASSESSGTEAFF	TRBV10-1	TRBJ1-1	NA	many
TGTGCCAGCAGCTTAAATACAGGGGGGGGCTACACCTTC	CASSLNTGGGYTF	TRBV7-3	TRBJ1-2	TRBD1	once
TGTGCCAGTAGCCGGGACAGGGGGCAAACTGAAGCTTTCTTT	CASSRDRGQTEAFF	TRBV19	TRBJ1-1	TRBD1	medium-sized
TGTGCCAGCAGTTACTCTAGAGGCTCTGGAAACACCATATATTTT	CASSYSRGSGNTIYF	TRBV6-5	TRBJ1-3	NA	large
TGCAGTGCTAGTAGGGGGCTTGCCGGCTACACCTTC	CSASRGLAGYTF	TRBV20-1	TRBJ1-2	TRBD1	few
TGTGCCAGCAGTAGCGGGAGATCCAATCAGCCCCAGCATTTT	CASSSGRSNQPQHF	TRBV27	TRBJ1-5	NA	NA
TGTGCTAGTGGTTTCGCCGACCGAGACACCAGGTCCTACGAGCAGTACTTC	CASGFADRDTRSYEQYF	TRBV12-5	TRBJ2-7	NA	medium-sized
TGTGCCAGCAGCCGACTAGTCTCTGGAAACACCATATATTTT	CASSRLVSGNTIYF	TRBV12-3/TRBV12-4	TRBJ1-3	NA	medium-sized
TGTGCCTGGAGTGTACCGAACATGCAGTTCTTC	CAWSVPNMQFF	TRBV30	TRBJ2-1	NA	few
TGTGCCAGCAGGCCGGGACTAGGGGTCTACGAGCAGTACTTC	CASRPGLGVYEQYF	TRBV6-5	TRBJ2-7	TRBD2	medium-sized
TGTGCCAGCAGCCCTCTGGGACCAGGAAACACTGAAGCTTTCTTT	CASSPLGPGNTEAFF	TRBV7-3	TRBJ1-1	NA	medium-sized
TGCAGTGCTCAGAACCTAGGTCTCCAAGAGACCCAGTACTTC	CSAQNLGLQETQYF	TRBV20-1	TRBJ2-5	NA	NA
TGTGCCAGCTCACCTAAAGAGACCCAGTACTTC	CASSPKETQYF	TRBV18	TRBJ2-5	NA	medium-sized
TGTGCCAGCATGCCCACAGCGGGGGTCTACAATGAGCAGTTCTTC	CASMPTAGVYNEQFF	TRBV6-2/TRBV6-3	TRBJ2-1	TRBD2	medium-sized
TGCAGTGCTAGAGCCGGACCGACGGATAACTATGGCTACACCTTC	CSARAGPTDNYGYTF	TRBV20-1	TRBJ1-2	NA	medium-sized
TGTGCCAGCAGCGGGACATCCGGAATTTACGAGCAGTACTTC	CASSGTSGIYEQYF	TRBV6-2/TRBV6-3	TRBJ2-7	NA	medium-sized
TGTGCCAGTAGTGAGACAGGAGCTTTGCATTTT	CASSETGALHF	TRBV19	TRBJ1-5	NA	medium-sized
TGTGCCAGCAGCTTAGCGGGGTCTGAAGAGACCCAGTACTTC	CASSLAGSEETQYF	TRBV12-3/TRBV12-4	TRBJ2-5	TRBD2	many
TGTGCCAGCAGTTTAGGCGACCCAGGGACAGATACGCAGTATTTT	CASSLGDPGTDTQYF	TRBV12-3/TRBV12-4	TRBJ2-3	NA	many
TGTGCCAGCTCACCGGGGGATAACTATGGCTACACCTTC	CASSPGDNYGYTF	TRBV18	TRBJ1-2	NA	large
TGTGCCAGCAGCCGAGGGGGGCCGGCTTTCTTT	CASSRGGPAFF	TRBV7-2	TRBJ1-1	NA	medium-sized
TGTGCCAGCACCAAAGCTAACTATGGCTACACCTTC	CASTKANYGYTF	TRBV28	TRBJ1-2	NA	large
TGTGCCAGCAAGTACTCGCACAGGGTGGGCACTGAAGCTTTCTTT	CASKYSHRVGTEAFF	TRBV28	TRBJ1-1	NA	medium-sized
TGTGCCAGCAGTTTTTGGGGACAGGTCTATGGCTACACCTTC	CASSFWGQVYGYTF	TRBV12-3/TRBV12-4	TRBJ1-2	TRBD1	large
TGTGCCAGCAGCCGTACAGGAACCTACGAGCAGTACTTC	CASSRTGTYEQYF	TRBV11-1	TRBJ2-7	NA	medium-sized
TGCAGTGCGGACGGGGGGTACCAAGAGACCCAGTACTTC	CSADGGYQETQYF	TRBV20-1	TRBJ2-5	TRBD2	few
TGTGCCAGCAGTTTCCCCAGGGGGCTGGGAAATGGCTACACCTTC	CASSFPRGLGNGYTF	TRBV28	TRBJ1-2	TRBD1	large
TGCAGTGCAACCGGGACCCGCGCAGATACGCAGTATTTT	CSATGTRADTQYF	TRBV20-1	TRBJ2-3	NA	medium-sized
TGCAGTGCTGCCGACAGGGGGGATCAGCCCCAGCATTTT	CSAADRGDQPQHF	TRBV20-1	TRBJ1-5	TRBD1	medium-sized
TGTGCCAGTAGCAATATGGGCCTCGGGCCCCAGCATTTT	CASSNMGLGPQHF	TRBV19	TRBJ1-5	NA	medium-sized
TGTGCCAGCAGTTTAGGGCGAATCTCGAACTATGGCTACACCTTC	CASSLGRISNYGYTF	TRBV12-3/TRBV12-4	TRBJ1-2	NA	NA
NA	CASSFGQGANRFF	TRBV11-1	TRBJ1-4	NA	medium-sized
TGCAGTGCTCACGGGACAGTGCACACAGATACGCAGTATTTT	CSAHGTVHTDTQYF	TRBV20-1	TRBJ2-3	TRBD1	medium-sized